The entry below gives a single T cell receptor beta chain sequence along with its context. Profiling relied on immunoSEQ multiplex PCR, and the TCRdb table lists in-frame clones only, not all of them. Found here are under 13,000 clones, about three quarters of them singletons; the top ten hold approximately 16%. This entry belongs to a study of OX40 agonist ivuxolimab in advanced cancers. Losses at the gene ends were 6 bases for V and 5 bases for J; bases not matched to a gene: 7. This CDR3 region has 14 residues. Per the germline V gene, CDR1 is MNHEY and CDR2 is SMNVEV (reference sequence). The chain is built from TRBV27 and TRBJ1-1, with 9 bases lining up with TRBD1. The specimen comprised CD4+ or CD8+ T cells sorted from blood, sampled in a trial of the OX40 agonist ivuxolimab. This TCR derives from an adult with an advanced solid tumor such as melanoma, head and neck, liver or kidney cancer. CDR3 sequence: CASSLTGGGTEAFF. The CDR3 DNA reads TGTGCCAGCAGCCTCACAGGGGGCGGGACTGAAGCTTTCTTT.